This TCR beta chain was identified during a study of CD8+CD57+ T cells in acquired aplastic anemia. Study as a whole: Average DNA yield from sorted CD4+ and CD8+ cells was about 3.2 ug.

Patients sequenced had flow cytometry evidence of CD8+CD57+ cell expansion. Every patient had severe acquired aplastic anemia. V was pared by 0 bases and J by 6 bases, with 10 bases between. The germline V gene encodes CDR1 SGDLS and CDR2 YYNGEE. CDR3 length: 14 residues. Genomic DNA, serving as template, underwent TCR beta VDJ and CDR3 profiling. TCRdb fed the reads into MiXCR, producing one record per CDR3 protein. The table lists under 500,000 distinct CDR3 sequences, around a third of them singletons. General study points: Patients and controls had in common twenty-nine CD8+ CDR3 sequences. With respect to CD8+ Simpson's diversity, patients and controls did not differ significantly.

In this sample, this clonotype turned up many times. Its antigen remains unidentified. V and J are TRBV9 and TRBJ1-5; D not resolved. The sequencing sample was made of sorted CD4+, CD8+, or CD8+CD57+ T cells (not recorded which) from PBMCs. This TCR was recovered from a human donor with aplastic anemia. This CDR3 reads CASSVEEGSQPQHF. The CDR3 nucleotides read TGTGCCAGCAGCGTAGAAGAGGGCTCTCAGCCCCAGCATTTT.